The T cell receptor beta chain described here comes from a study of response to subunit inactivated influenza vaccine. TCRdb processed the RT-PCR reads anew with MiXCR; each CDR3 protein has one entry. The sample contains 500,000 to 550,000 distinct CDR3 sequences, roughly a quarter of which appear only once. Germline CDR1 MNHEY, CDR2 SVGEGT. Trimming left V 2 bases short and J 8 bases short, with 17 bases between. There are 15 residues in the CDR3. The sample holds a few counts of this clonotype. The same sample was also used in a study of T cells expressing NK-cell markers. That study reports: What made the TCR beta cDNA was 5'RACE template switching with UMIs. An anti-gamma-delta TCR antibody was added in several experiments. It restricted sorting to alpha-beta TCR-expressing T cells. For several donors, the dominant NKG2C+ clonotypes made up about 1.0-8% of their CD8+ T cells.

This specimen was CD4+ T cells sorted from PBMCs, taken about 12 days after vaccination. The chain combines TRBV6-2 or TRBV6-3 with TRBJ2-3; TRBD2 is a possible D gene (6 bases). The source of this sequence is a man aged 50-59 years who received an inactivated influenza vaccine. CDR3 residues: CASSYRSDGRATQYF. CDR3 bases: TGTGCCAGCAGTTACCGGTCGGACGGGAGAGCTACGCAGTATTTT.